One and the same sample provided the 5 T cell receptor beta chains below, sequenced in a study of T cells in Graves' hyperthyroidism and ophthalmopathy. RNA transcripts yielded amplified TCR beta CDR3 regions. The primer set for the first-round RT-PCR of the TCR CDR3 was HTBI. TCRdb reanalysed the multiplex PCR reads using MiXCR and keeps one entry per CDR3 protein. The sample consists of 330,000 or so distinct CDR3 sequences, roughly 20% of them appearing once. Sequenced input: blood. These receptors all come from a man aged 50-59 years with Graves' ophthalmopathy.

The chain employs TRBV11-2 and TRBJ2-6, with D perhaps matching TRBD1 (5 bases). Looked up from germline, CDR1 is SGHAT and CDR2 is FQNNGV. The V gene lost 5 bases and the J gene lost 0 bases, with 23 bases spanning the gap. This CDR3 comprises 20 residues. CDR3 DNA sequence: TGTGCCAGCAGCCCTCAGGTGGGGCAGGGTAAAAACTCTGGGGCCAACGTCCTGACTTTC. It codes for CASSPQVGQGKNSGANVLTF. Full variable domain (remainder filled in from reference TRBV11-2 and TRBJ2-6): EAGVAQSPRYKIIEKRQSVAFWCNPISGHATLYWYQQILGQGPKLLIQFQNNGVVDDSQLPKDRFSAERLKGVDSTLKIQPAKLEDSAVYLCASSPQVGQGKNSGANVLTFGAGSRLTVL.

This clonotype was seen ten or more times. This rearrangement joins TRBV5-1 to TRBJ2-7; the D gene is possibly TRBD2 (6 bases). The CDR3 sequence is 13 residues long. CDR1 is SGHRS, CDR2 YFSETQ, per germline. The germline V and J ends were trimmed by 10 bases and 6 bases, with 20 bases remaining between them. The CDR3 DNA is TGCGCCCCCCTCCGGGAGAAAGACGGCGAGCAGTACTTC. Protein: CAPLREKDGEQYF.

This clonotype was observed a single time. This rearrangement joins TRBV2 to TRBJ2-1; D ambiguous. The CDR3 totals 13 residues. V lost 4 bases to trimming and J lost 9 bases, with 13 bases between them. Germline CDR1 and CDR2: SNHLY and FYNNEI. The CDR3 protein is CASSGARLGEQFF. CDR3 bases: TGTGCCAGCAGTGGGGCCCGGTTGGGTGAGCAGTTCTTC.

The chain combines TRBV24-1 with TRBJ2-5; 9 positions match TRBD1. V lost 5 bases and J lost 5; bases outside the gene matches: 17. CDR1 is KGHDR and CDR2 is SFDVKD in the germline V gene. The CDR3 contains 18 residues. CDR3 sequence reads: CATSGASPGQGIWETQYF. The CDR3 DNA is TGTGCCACCAGTGGCGCCAGCCCGGGACAGGGTATTTGGGAGACCCAGTACTTC.

This clonotype showed up just a few times. The rearrangement links TRBV6-1 to TRBJ1-2; the match to TRBD1 covers 10 bases. V was pared by 4 bases and J by 8 bases, with 7 bases of the junction left unmatched. The germline CDR1 and CDR2 sequences are MNHNS and SASEGT. The CDR3 is 14 amino acids. CDR3 amino acids: CASSVGTGEYGYTF. The CDR3 DNA reads TGTGCCAGCAGTGTCGGGACAGGGGAATACGGCTACACCTTC.